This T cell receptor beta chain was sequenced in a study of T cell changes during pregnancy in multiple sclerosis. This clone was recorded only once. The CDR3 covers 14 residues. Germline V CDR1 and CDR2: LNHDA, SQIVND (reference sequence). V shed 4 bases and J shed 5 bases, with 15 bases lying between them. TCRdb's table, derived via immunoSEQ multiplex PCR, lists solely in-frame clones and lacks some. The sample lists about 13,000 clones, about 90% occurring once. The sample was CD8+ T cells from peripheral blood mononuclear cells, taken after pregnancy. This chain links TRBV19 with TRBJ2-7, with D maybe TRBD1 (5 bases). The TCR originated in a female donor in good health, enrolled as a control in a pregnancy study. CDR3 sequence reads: CASSTRTRRDEQYF. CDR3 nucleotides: TGTGCCAGTAGTACCCGGACACGCCGGGACGAGCAGTACTTC.